This T cell receptor beta chain was sequenced in a study of OX40 agonist ivuxolimab in advanced cancers. Across the whole study: Patients with prior anti-PD-1, anti-PD-L1 or anti-CTLA-4 therapy were eligible; 40% had some. Partial responses were observed in three patients, of whom one had hepatocellular carcinoma and two had cutaneous melanoma.

This clone was counted between two and nine times. The V end lost 4 bases, the J end lost 0 bases, and 6 bases lay between the germline ends. Germline loops: CDR1 KGHSH, CDR2 LQKENI. The CDR3 sequence is 14 residues long. Produced via immunoSEQ multiplex PCR; TCRdb's table is partial and in-frame only. The sample yields about 86,000 clones, 87% seen once. The V and J genes are TRBV18 and TRBJ2-2, with unresolved D. Here the sequenced sample was CD4+ or CD8+ T cells sorted from blood, taken in a trial of the OX40 agonist ivuxolimab. The origin of this receptor is an adult with an advanced solid tumor such as melanoma, head and neck, liver or kidney cancer. The CDR3 bases are TGTGCCAGCTCACGAGCGACGAACACCGGGGAGCTGTTTTTT. Residues: CASSRATNTGELFF.